The 8 T cell receptor beta chains listed next were all sequenced from one sample in a study of T cells in women clearing cervical HPV infection. Generated by immunoSEQ multiplex PCR, the TCRdb table keeps only in-frame clones and is missing some. This table holds around 20,000 clones. The sequencing sample was made of blood buffy coat. The source is a woman aged 18 to 75 with a cervical HPV16 infection that either progressed to CIN3+ or cleared (not recorded which).

The CDR3 sequence is CASSLRTGDGQYF. CDR3 DNA, as far as it was read: TGTGCCAGCAGCTTAAGGACAGGTGATGGT. The chain uses TRBV7-9 and TRBJ2-4, with TRBD1 matching 7 bases. The missing CDR3 end, 3 residues past where the read stops, is filled in from the germline J gene. Per germline, CDR1 SEHNR and CDR2 FQNEAQ (reference sequence). The CDR3 sequence is 13 residues long. The complete variable domain, with remaining parts taken from reference TRBV7-9 and TRBJ2-4, reads DTGVSQNPRHKITKRGQNVTFRCDPISEHNRLYWYRQTLGQGPEFLTYFQNEAQLEKSRLLSDRFSAERPKGSFSTLEIQRTEQGDSAMYLCASSLRTGDGQYFGAGTRLSVL.

Regarding this clone: From the germline J gene comes the end of the CDR3, since the read stops 3 residues before it. V gene TRBV4-1 combines with J gene TRBJ2-7; the match to TRBD1 covers 7 bases. This CDR3 region has 15 residues. Germline V gives CDR1 MGHRA, CDR2 YSYEKL. V was clipped by 0 bases and J by 2 bases; unmatched bases: 4. The CDR3: CASSQDGQAAYEQYF. The CDR3 DNA, read in part, is TGCGCCAGCAGCCAAGATGGACAGGCCGCCTACGAG.

Note on this clone: The read terminates 3 residues before the CDR3 end, so the remaining end is supplied by the germline J gene. The rearrangement uses TRBV10-2 and TRBJ2-3, with TRBD1 matching over 9 bases. Germline-derived CDR1 and CDR2 are WSHSY and SAAADI. This CDR3 spans 14 amino acids. The sequenced part of the CDR3 DNA is TGCGCCAGCAGTCGAGGACAGGGGAAGGTCACG. This codes for CASSRGQGKVT. The CDR3 as a whole reads CASSRGQGKVTQYF.

Comment on this clone: The missing CDR3 end, 3 residues past where the read stops, is filled in from the germline J gene. This chain joins TRBV12-3 or TRBV12-4 and TRBJ2-3, with D unclear. The CDR3 sequence is 12 residues long. Trimming stripped 2 bases from V and 6 bases from J, with 6 bases between. The CDR3 DNA, read in part, is TGTGCCAGCAGTTTACATAGTGATACG. It translates to CASSLHSDT. The whole CDR3 region reads CASSLHSDTQYF.

CDR3 sequence: CASSEGTVSLEICYTF. Incomplete CDR3 DNA: TGTGCCAGCAGTGAAGGGACAGTAAGTTTAGAAATTTGC. This chain connects TRBV2 to TRBJ1-2, with a tentative D call TRBD1 (6 bases). The sequenced fragment ends 3 residues before the CDR3 boundary, so the rest is inferred from the germline J gene. Germline values: CDR1 SNHLY, CDR2 FYNNEI. The length of the CDR3 is 16 residues.

About this clone itself: The read terminates 3 residues before the CDR3 end, so the remaining end is supplied by the germline J gene. This rearrangement joins TRBV2 to TRBJ2-7; TRBD2 is a possible D gene (5 bases). This CDR3 comprises 14 residues. Trimming shortened V by 5 bases and J by 0 bases, and 11 bases separated the two germline ends. Germline loops: CDR1 SNHLY, CDR2 FYNNEI. CDR3 sequence reads: CASSKISVSYEQYF. CDR3 DNA (partial): TGTGCCAGCAGTAAGATTAGCGTCTCCTACGAG.

Points on this clone: Read data end 3 residues before the CDR3 end; the end is taken from the germline J gene. V and J are TRBV29-1 and TRBJ1-2, with a weak D call TRBD1 (5 bases). Between the trimmed V and J ends, which lost 6 bases and 5 bases, there was a span of 19 bases. The CDR3 covers 14 residues. Germline-derived CDR1 and CDR2 are SQVTM and ANQGSEA. The CDR3 sequence is CSVDTLKGSYGYTF. The covered CDR3 bases are TGCAGCGTCGACACCCTCAAGGGGAGTTATGGC.

Remarks on this clone: Sequencing ends 3 residues short of the CDR3 end; the germline J gene provides the rest. The chain employs TRBV19 and TRBJ1-1, with D tentatively TRBD1 (6 bases). Between the trimmed V and J ends, which lost 6 bases and 4 bases, there was a span of 15 bases. The CDR3 is 14 amino acids. Germline V gene lookup returns CDR1 LNHDA and CDR2 SQIVND (reference sequence). The sequenced CDR3 bases are TGTGCCAGTAGCGAAACAGGGTCCAGCACTGAA. Residues: CASSETGSSTE. From start to end, the CDR3 is CASSETGSSTEAFF.